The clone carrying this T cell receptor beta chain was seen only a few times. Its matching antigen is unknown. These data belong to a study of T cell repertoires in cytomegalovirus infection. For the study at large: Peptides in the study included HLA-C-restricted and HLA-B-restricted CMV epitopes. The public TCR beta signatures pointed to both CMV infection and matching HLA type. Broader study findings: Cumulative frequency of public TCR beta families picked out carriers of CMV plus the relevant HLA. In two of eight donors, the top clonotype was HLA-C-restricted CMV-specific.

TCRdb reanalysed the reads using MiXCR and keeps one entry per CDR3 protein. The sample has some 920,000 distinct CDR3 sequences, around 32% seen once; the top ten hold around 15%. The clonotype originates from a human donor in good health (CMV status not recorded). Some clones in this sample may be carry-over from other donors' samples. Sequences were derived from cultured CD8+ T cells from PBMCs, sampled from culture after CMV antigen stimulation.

CDR3 residues: CASSQVGTGERGQYF. The CDR3 DNA reads as TGTGCCAGCAGCCAAGTAGGGACAGGCGAACGGGGGCAGTACTTC. The J gene is TRBJ2-7, the V gene TRBV14; 8 bases match TRBD1. Trimming took 1 base from V and 9 from J; bases not matched to a gene: 11. The CDR3 is 15 residues long. Looked up from germline, CDR1 is SGHDN and CDR2 is FVKESK.